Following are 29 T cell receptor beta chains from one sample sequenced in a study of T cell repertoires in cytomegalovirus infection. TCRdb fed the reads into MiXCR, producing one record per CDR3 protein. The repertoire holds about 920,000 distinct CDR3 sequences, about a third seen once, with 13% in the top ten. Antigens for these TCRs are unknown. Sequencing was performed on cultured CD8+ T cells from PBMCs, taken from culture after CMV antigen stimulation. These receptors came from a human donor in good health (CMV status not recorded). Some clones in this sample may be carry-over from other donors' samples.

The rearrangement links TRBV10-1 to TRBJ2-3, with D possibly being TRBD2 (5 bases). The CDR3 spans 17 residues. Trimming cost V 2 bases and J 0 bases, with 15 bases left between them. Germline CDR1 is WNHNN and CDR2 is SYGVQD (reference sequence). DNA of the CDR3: TGCGCCAGCAGTGAGAGCGGAGGCGCCCATAGCACAGATACGCAGTATTTT. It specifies CASSESGGAHSTDTQYF.

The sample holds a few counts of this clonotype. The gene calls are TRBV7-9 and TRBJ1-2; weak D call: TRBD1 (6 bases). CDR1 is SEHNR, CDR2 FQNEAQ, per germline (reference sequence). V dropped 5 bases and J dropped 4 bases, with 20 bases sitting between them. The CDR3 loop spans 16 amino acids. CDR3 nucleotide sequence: TGTGCCAGCAGCGAGCCCTCGAACAGGGAAATCTATGGCTACACCTTC. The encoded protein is CASSEPSNREIYGYTF.

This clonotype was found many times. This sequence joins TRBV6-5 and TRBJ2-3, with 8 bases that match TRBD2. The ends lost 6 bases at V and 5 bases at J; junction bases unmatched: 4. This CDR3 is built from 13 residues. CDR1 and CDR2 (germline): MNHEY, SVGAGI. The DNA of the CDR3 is TGTGCCAGCAGCGGGGGGGCGATAGATACGCAGTATTTT. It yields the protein CASSGGAIDTQYF.

CDR3 sequence reads: CAIIQVRVRGLNTEAFF. CDR3 in DNA: TGTGCCATCATTCAAGTAAGGGTAAGGGGCTTGAACACTGAAGCTTTCTTT. The rearrangement uses TRBV10-3 and TRBJ1-1, with a weak D call TRBD1 (5 bases). This CDR3 has 17 residues. The V end was cut by 7 bases, the J end by 0 bases, with 21 bases between. From germline, CDR1 is ENHRY and CDR2 SYGVKD.

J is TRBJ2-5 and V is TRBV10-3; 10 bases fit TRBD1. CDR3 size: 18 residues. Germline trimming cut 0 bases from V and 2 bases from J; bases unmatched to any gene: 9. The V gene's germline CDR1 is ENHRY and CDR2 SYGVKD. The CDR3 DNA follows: TGTGCCATCAGTGAGTCAAGTCGGGGACAGGGGTCTCAAGAGACCCAGTACTTC. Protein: CAISESSRGQGSQETQYF.

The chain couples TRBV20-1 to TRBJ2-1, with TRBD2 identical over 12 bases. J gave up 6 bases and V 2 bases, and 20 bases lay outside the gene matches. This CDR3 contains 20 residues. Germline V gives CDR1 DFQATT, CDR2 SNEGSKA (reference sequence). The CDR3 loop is CSARPSLAGGQSWLGNEQFF. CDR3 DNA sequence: TGCAGTGCTAGACCTTCACTAGCGGGGGGCCAATCATGGCTTGGCAATGAGCAGTTCTTC.

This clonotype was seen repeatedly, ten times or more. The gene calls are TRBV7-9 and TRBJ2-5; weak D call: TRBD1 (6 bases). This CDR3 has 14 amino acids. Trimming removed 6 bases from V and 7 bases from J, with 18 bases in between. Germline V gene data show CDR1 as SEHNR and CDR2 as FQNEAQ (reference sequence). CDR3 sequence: CASSGAPTGMTQYF. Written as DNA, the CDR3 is TGTGCCAGCAGTGGGGCACCTACAGGGATGACCCAGTACTTC.

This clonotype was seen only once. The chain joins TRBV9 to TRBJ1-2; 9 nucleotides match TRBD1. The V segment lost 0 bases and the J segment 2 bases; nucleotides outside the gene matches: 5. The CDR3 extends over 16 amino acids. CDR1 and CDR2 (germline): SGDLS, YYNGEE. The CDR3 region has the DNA TGTGCCAGCAGCGTAGCTCGGACAGGGGAGAACTATGGCTACACCTTC. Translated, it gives CASSVARTGENYGYTF.

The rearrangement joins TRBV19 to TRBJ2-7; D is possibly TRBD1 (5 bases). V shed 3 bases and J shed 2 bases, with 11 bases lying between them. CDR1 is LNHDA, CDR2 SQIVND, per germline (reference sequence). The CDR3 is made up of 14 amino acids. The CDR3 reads CASSIEGATYEQYF. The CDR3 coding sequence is TGTGCCAGTAGTATTGAAGGGGCAACCTACGAGCAGTACTTC. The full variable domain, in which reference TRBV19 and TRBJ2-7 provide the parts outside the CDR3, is DGGITQSPKYLFRKEGQNVTLSCEQNLNHDAMYWYRQDPGQGLRLIYYSQIVNDFQKGDIAEGYSVSREKKESFPLTVTSAQKNPTAFYLCASSIEGATYEQYFGPGTRLTVT.

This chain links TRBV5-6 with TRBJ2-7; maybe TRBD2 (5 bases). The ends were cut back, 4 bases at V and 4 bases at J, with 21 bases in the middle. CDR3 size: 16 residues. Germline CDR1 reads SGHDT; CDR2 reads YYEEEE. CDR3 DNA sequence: TGTGCCAGCAGCCAAGATACGAGGGCAGAACTTTACGAGCAGTACGTC. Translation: CASSQDTRAELYEQYV.

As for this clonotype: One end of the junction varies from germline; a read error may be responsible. This CDR3 is CASSLRGPTQGTQYF. CDR3 nucleotides: TGTGCCAGCAGCTTACGGGGCCCGACCCAAGGGACCCAGTACTTC. This sequence joins TRBV7-3 and TRBJ2-5; tentatively, D is TRBD1 or TRBD2 (5 bases each). The CDR3 loop spans 15 amino acids. In germline, CDR1 is SGHTA, CDR2 FQGTGA.

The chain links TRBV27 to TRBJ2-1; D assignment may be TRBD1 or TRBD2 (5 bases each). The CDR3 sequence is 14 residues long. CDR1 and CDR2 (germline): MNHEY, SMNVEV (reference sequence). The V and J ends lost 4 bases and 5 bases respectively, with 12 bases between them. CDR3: CASSSPGPNNEQFF. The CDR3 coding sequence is TGTGCCAGCAGTTCTCCGGGACCAAACAATGAGCAGTTCTTC.

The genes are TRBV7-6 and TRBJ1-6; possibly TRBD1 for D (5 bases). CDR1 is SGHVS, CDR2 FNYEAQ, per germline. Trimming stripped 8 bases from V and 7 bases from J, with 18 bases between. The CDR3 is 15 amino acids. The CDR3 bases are TGTGCCAGCGGGAGTCAGGGTTCGCGCAATTCACCCCTCCACTTT. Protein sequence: CASGSQGSRNSPLHF.

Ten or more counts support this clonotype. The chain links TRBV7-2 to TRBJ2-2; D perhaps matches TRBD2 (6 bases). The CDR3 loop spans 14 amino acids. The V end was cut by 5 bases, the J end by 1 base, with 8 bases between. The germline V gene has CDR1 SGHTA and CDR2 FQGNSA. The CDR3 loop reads CASSPEGNTGELFF. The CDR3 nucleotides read TGTGCCAGCAGCCCGGAGGGGAACACCGGGGAGCTGTTTTTT.

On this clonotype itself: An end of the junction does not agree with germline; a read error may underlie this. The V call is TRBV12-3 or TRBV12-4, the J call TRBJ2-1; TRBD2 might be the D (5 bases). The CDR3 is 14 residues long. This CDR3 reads CASSLTGNISGQLF. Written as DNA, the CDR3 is TGTGCCAGCAGTTTAACGGGAAATATTTCTGGGCAGCTCTTC.

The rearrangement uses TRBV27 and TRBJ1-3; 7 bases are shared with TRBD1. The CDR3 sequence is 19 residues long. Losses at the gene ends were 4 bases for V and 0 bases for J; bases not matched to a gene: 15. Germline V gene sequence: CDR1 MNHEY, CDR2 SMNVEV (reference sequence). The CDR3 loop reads CASSSSSPGTAYSGNTIYF. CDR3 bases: TGTGCCAGCAGTTCGTCATCTCCCGGGACAGCCTACTCTGGAAACACCATATATTTT.

The CDR3: CATSGRDSYNEQFF. CDR3 bases: TGTGCCACCAGTGGAAGGGATTCCTACAATGAGCAGTTCTTC. V and J are TRBV24-1 and TRBJ2-1; no firm D call. CDR1 and CDR2 (germline): KGHDR, SFDVKD. The V end was cut by 5 bases, the J end by 1 base, with 8 bases between. CDR3 length equals 14 residues.

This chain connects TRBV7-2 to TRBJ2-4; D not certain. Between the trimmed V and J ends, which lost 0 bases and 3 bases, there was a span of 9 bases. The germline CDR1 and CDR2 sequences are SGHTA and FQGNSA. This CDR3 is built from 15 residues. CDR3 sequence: CASSLASSGKNIQYF. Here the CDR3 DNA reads TGTGCCAGCAGCTTAGCCTCATCGGGCAAAAACATTCAGTACTTC.

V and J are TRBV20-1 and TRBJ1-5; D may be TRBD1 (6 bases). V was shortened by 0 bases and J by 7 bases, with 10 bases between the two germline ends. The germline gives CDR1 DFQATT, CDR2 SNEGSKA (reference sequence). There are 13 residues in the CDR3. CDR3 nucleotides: TGCAGTGCTAGAGAGCAGGGGAAACAGCCCCAGCATTTT. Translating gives CSAREQGKQPQHF.

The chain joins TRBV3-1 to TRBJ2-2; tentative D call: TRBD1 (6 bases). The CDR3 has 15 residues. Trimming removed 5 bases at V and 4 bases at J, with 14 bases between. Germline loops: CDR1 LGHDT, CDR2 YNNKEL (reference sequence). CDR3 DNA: TGTGCCAGCAGCGCAGCGAGGGGGAGCACCGGGGAGCTGTTTTTT. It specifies CASSAARGSTGELFF.

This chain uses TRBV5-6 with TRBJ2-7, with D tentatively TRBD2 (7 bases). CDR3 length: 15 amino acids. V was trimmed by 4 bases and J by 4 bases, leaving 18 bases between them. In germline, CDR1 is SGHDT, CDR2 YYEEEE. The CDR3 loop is CASSPVGGGSYEQYF. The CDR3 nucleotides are TGTGCCAGCAGCCCCGTAGGGGGGGGTTCGTACGAGCAGTACTTC.

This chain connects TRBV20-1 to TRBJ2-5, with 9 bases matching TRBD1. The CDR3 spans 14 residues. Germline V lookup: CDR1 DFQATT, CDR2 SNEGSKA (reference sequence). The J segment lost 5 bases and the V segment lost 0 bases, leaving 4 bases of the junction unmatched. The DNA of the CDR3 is TGCAGTGCTAGAGACACAGGGGGCTGGGAGACCCAGTACTTC. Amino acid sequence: CSARDTGGWETQYF.

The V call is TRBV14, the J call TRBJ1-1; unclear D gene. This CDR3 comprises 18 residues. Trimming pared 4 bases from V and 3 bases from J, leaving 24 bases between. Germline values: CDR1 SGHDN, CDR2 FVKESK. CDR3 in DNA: TGTGCCAGCAGCCCCTTCAAAATCCCTACCGTCGGGGACACTGAAGCTTTCTTT. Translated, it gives CASSPFKIPTVGDTEAFF.

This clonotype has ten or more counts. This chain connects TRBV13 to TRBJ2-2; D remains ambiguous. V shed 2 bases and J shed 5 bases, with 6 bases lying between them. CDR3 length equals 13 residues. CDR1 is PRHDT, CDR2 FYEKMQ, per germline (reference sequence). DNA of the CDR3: TGTGCCAGCAGCTTAAGGCGTACCGGGGAGCTGTTTTTT. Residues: CASSLRRTGELFF.

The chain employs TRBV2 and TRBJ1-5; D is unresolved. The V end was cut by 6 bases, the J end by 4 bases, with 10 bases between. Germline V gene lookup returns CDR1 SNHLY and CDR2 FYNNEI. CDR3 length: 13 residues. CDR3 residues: CASRLQGNQPQHF. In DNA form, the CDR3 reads TGTGCCAGCAGACTTCAAGGTAATCAGCCCCAGCATTTT.

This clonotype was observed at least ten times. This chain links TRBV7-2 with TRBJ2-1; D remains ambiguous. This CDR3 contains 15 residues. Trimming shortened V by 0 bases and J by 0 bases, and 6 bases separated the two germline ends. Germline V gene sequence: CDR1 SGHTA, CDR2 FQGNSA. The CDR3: CASSLARSSYNEQFF. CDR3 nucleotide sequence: TGTGCCAGCAGCTTAGCCAGGAGCTCCTACAATGAGCAGTTCTTC.

The CDR3 loop reads CASRDRGQGETQYF. The CDR3 DNA follows: TGTGCCAGCAGGGACAGGGGGCAGGGAGAGACCCAGTACTTC. The chain recombines TRBV7-6 with TRBJ2-5, with 11 bases fitting TRBD1. Germline CDR1 and CDR2: SGHVS and FNYEAQ. J was trimmed by 4 bases and V by 6 bases; bases with no gene match: 4. The CDR3 covers 14 residues.

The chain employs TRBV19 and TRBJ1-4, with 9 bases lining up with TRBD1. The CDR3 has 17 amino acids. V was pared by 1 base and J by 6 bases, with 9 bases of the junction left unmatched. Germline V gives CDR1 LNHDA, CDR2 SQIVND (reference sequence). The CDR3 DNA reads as TGTGCCAGTAGTATAGTCGGACCGGGACAGGGCCATGAAAAACTGTTTTTT. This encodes CASSIVGPGQGHEKLFF. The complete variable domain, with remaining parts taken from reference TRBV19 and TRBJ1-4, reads DGGITQSPKYLFRKEGQNVTLSCEQNLNHDAMYWYRQDPGQGLRLIYYSQIVNDFQKGDIAEGYSVSREKKESFPLTVTSAQKNPTAFYLCASSIVGPGQGHEKLFFGSGTQLSVL.

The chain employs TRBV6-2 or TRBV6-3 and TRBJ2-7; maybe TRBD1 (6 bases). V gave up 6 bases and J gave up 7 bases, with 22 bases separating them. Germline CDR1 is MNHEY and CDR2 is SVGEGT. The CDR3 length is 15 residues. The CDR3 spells CASSPGQQGLSEQYF. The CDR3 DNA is TGTGCCAGCAGCCCCGGACAGCAGGGGTTGTCTGAGCAGTACTTC.